The 28 T cell receptor beta chains given below trace back to one sample, sequenced in a study of T cells in Graves' hyperthyroidism and ophthalmopathy. TCR beta CDR3 regions were amplified from RNA. The HTBI primer set served for first-round RT-PCR of the TCR CDR3. TCRdb called the multiplex PCR reads again in MiXCR, with one record for every CDR3 protein. The repertoire holds some 550,000 distinct CDR3 sequences, with roughly 20% as singletons. Sequencing used blood. These receptors were taken from a man aged 18 to 35 with Graves' hyperthyroidism.

The gene calls are TRBV6-1 and TRBJ2-7; D uncertain. V gave up 0 bases and J gave up 7 bases, with 7 bases separating them. Looked up from germline, CDR1 is MNHNS and CDR2 is SASEGT. This CDR3 has 12 residues. The CDR3 spells CASSEADGEQYF. For the CDR3, the DNA is TGTGCCAGCAGTGAAGCGGACGGTGAGCAGTACTTC.

Many counts were recorded for this clonotype. The V gene is TRBV9, the J gene TRBJ1-2; 8 bases align to TRBD1. With V trimmed by 10 bases and J by 4 bases, 12 bases remained unmatched. The CDR3 length is 14 residues. Germline V gives CDR1 SGDLS, CDR2 YYNGEE. The DNA of the CDR3 is TGTGCCTCTCAGGGGGCAGGGAGTGGCTATGGCTACACCTTC. This codes for CASQGAGSGYGYTF.

This clonotype has a count of ten or more. This chain links TRBV11-2 with TRBJ2-2; weak D call: TRBD1 (5 bases). The V gene lost 6 bases and the J gene lost 3 bases, with 14 bases spanning the gap. The CDR3 has 15 residues. Germline-derived CDR1 and CDR2 are SGHAT and FQNNGV. The CDR3 region is CASRIGQGDTGELFF. In DNA, the CDR3 is TGTGCCAGCAGAATCGGGCAGGGTGACACCGGGGAGCTGTTTTTT.

This clonotype appeared many times. The rearrangement links TRBV29-1 to TRBJ1-2, with D possibly being TRBD1 (5 bases). The germline V gene has CDR1 SQVTM and CDR2 ANQGSEA. The CDR3 length is 11 residues. V was shortened by 3 bases and J by 6 bases, with 8 bases between the two germline ends. CDR3 nucleotide sequence: TGCAGCGTTGAGGGAGGGGATGGCTACACCTTC. It translates to CSVEGGDGYTF.

V is TRBV11-2 and J is TRBJ2-7; 11 bases align to TRBD2. V shed 1 base, J shed 5 bases, and the junction held 7 bases outside the gene matches. The CDR3 spans 16 residues. In germline, CDR1 is SGHAT, CDR2 FQNNGV. The CDR3 DNA sequence: TGTGCCAGCAGCTTAGTGGTACTAGCGGGAGCCCACGAGCAGTACTTC. This gives the protein CASSLVVLAGAHEQYF. Full variable domain (missing parts from reference TRBV11-2 and TRBJ2-7): EAGVAQSPRYKIIEKRQSVAFWCNPISGHATLYWYQQILGQGPKLLIQFQNNGVVDDSQLPKDRFSAERLKGVDSTLKIQPAKLEDSAVYLCASSLVVLAGAHEQYFGPGTRLTVT.

The chain combines TRBV9 with TRBJ1-1; D is unclear. CDR1 SGDLS and CDR2 YYNGEE come from the germline V gene. The CDR3 runs 15 residues. The ends were cut back, 0 bases at V and 1 base at J, with 10 bases in the middle. DNA for the CDR3: TGTGCCAGCAGCGTAGAGGAGGGCGAGAACACTGAAGCTTTCTTT. The encoded protein is CASSVEEGENTEAFF.

The table lists this clonotype with a few counts. Possible read error: a much larger clone is one base away. The V gene is TRBV10-3, the J gene TRBJ2-2; no definite D call. This CDR3 is 11 amino acids long. Trimming removed 10 bases at V and 1 base at J, with 4 bases between. Germline V CDR1 and CDR2: ENHRY, SYGVKD. The CDR3 bases are TGTGCCACCGAGAACACCGGGGAGCTGTTTTTT. It translates to CATENTGELFF.

The genes are TRBV29-1 and TRBJ2-5; weak D call: TRBD1 (7 bases). V was shortened by 8 bases and J by 5 bases, with 12 bases between the two germline ends. The CDR3 loop spans 11 amino acids. Germline CDR1 SQVTM, CDR2 ANQGSEA. CDR3 in amino acids: CSLRGEETQYF. DNA for the CDR3: TGCAGCCTCAGGGGGGAGGAGACCCAGTACTTC.

This clonotype occurred many times. The chain combines TRBV20-1 with TRBJ2-7; 7 nucleotides match TRBD2. The J segment lost 0 bases and the V segment lost 5 bases, leaving 7 bases of the junction unmatched. From germline, CDR1 is DFQATT and CDR2 SNEGSKA (reference sequence). CDR3 length equals 14 residues. Written as DNA, the CDR3 is TGCAGTGCTTGGGACGGCGGGAGCTCCTACGAGCAGTACTTC. Protein: CSAWDGGSSYEQYF.

This clonotype has a count of ten or more. This chain connects TRBV7-3 to TRBJ2-2; possibly TRBD1 for D (5 bases). The CDR3 has 13 residues. Germline values: CDR1 SGHTA, CDR2 FQGTGA. The V end lost 4 bases, the J end lost 7 bases, and 10 bases lay between the germline ends. The CDR3 region has the DNA TGTGCCAGCAGCTCTGGGGCGGACGGGGAGCTGTTTTTT. Its protein is CASSSGADGELFF.

There are many counts of this clonotype. This chain links TRBV19 with TRBJ1-1; TRBD1 matches at 9 bases. Germline loops: CDR1 LNHDA, CDR2 SQIVND (reference sequence). With 7 bases clipped from V and 4 bases from J, the junction kept 1 base outside the gene matches. The CDR3 length is 12 residues. CDR3 amino acids: CASTTGGTEAFF. The CDR3 DNA is TGTGCCAGTACGACAGGGGGCACTGAAGCTTTCTTT.

A few counts support this clonotype. This chain connects TRBV18 to TRBJ2-7; D is undetermined. This CDR3 has 14 amino acids. Deletions cut 0 bases from V and 2 bases from J, with 8 bases between. The V gene's germline CDR1 is KGHSH and CDR2 LQKENI. The CDR3 bases are TGTGCCAGCTCACCACCGACACGAACCTACGAGCAGTACTTC. Translated, it gives CASSPPTRTYEQYF. Together with reference TRBV18 and TRBJ2-7, the CDR3 gives the full variable domain: NAGVMQNPRHLVRRRGQEARLRCSPMKGHSHVYWYRQLPEEGLKFMVYLQKENIIDESGMPKERFSAEFPKEGPSILRIQQVVRGDSAAYFCASSPPTRTYEQYFGPGTRLTVT.

This clonotype was counted only a few times. The V call is TRBV28, the J call TRBJ1-5; 9 nucleotides match TRBD1. From germline, CDR1 is MDHEN and CDR2 SYDVKM. This CDR3 contains 16 residues. V shed 6 bases, J shed 7 bases, and the junction held 13 bases outside the gene matches. DNA for the CDR3: TGTGCCAGCAGACCTACTTCGGACAGGGGTGCGCAGCCCCAGCATTTT. Its protein is CASRPTSDRGAQPQHF.

Ten or more counts support this clonotype. V is TRBV9 and J is TRBJ2-2; D call uncertain. The CDR3 is 16 amino acids. Deletions cut 1 base from V and 2 bases from J, with 12 bases between. CDR1 SGDLS and CDR2 YYNGEE come from the germline V gene. The CDR3 sequence is CASSVYSLTNTGELFF. In DNA form, the CDR3 reads TGTGCCAGCAGCGTATATAGCTTGACTAACACCGGGGAGCTGTTTTTT.

The CDR3 loop reads CASSPQGTGEGEQYF. CDR3 sequence (DNA): TGTGCCAGCTCACCACAGGGGACAGGGGAAGGCGAGCAGTACTTC. This chain connects TRBV12-3 or TRBV12-4 to TRBJ2-7; 10 nucleotides agree with TRBD1. The CDR3 sequence is 15 residues long. After removal of 8 bases from V and 6 bases from J, the junction contained 13 bases not matched to a gene.

This clonotype has at least ten counts. The CDR3 DNA reads as TGTGCCAGCAGCCTCAGGGCTTCCTATGGCTACACCTTC. Residues: CASSLRASYGYTF. The chain employs TRBV11-2 and TRBJ1-2, with a tentative D call TRBD1 (5 bases). Trimming removed 5 bases from V and 4 bases from J, with 11 bases in between. Germline CDR1 is SGHAT and CDR2 is FQNNGV. There are 13 residues in the CDR3.

There are many counts of this clonotype. The CDR3 reads CASSVQQGAGNQPQHF. The CDR3 bases are TGTGCCAGCAGTGTACAGCAGGGGGCCGGCAATCAGCCCCAGCATTTT. V usage is TRBV6-1 and J usage is TRBJ1-5, with 8 bases matching TRBD1. CDR1 and CDR2 from the germline V gene are MNHNS and SASEGT. V trimming: 4 bases; J trimming: 2 bases; junction bases outside the gene matches: 7. The length of the CDR3 is 16 residues.

This clonotype was detected only a few times. This chain joins TRBV6-4 and TRBJ1-5, with TRBD1 as a possible D gene (6 bases). The CDR3 length is 17 residues. The V and J ends lost 8 bases and 0 bases respectively, with 20 bases between them. Germline V gene sequence: CDR1 MRHNA, CDR2 SNTAGT. CDR3 sequence (DNA): TGTGCCAGCGCCCTAAGTGGGACACCCTATAGCAATCAGCCCCAGCATTTT. Translation gives CASALSGTPYSNQPQHF.

This clonotype was counted many times. In DNA, the CDR3 is TGTGCCATTGAGTATGGCACTGAAGCTTTCTTT. Its translation is CAIEYGTEAFF. This chain joins TRBV19 and TRBJ1-1; D is uncertain. The CDR3 is 11 residues long. Trimming took off 10 bases at V and 4 bases at J, with 10 bases between the two ends. Germline lookup yields CDR1 LNHDA and CDR2 SQIVND (reference sequence).

Remarks on this clonotype: This likely comes from a read error, as the CDR3 has no conserved phenylalanine or tryptophan at its end. This chain joins TRBV6-5 and TRBJ1-2, with 7 bases aligning to TRBD1. J lost 5 bases, V lost 4 bases, and 10 bases had no gene match. CDR3 length equals 15 residues. Per germline, CDR1 MNHEY and CDR2 SVGAGI. This CDR3 reads CASSSFRQGKYGYTS. CDR3 DNA: TGTGCCAGCAGTTCCTTTAGACAGGGAAAATATGGCTACACCTCC.

This clonotype was seen ten or more times. The chain carries TRBV6-5 and TRBJ1-1, with D maybe TRBD1 (5 bases). Germline CDR1 reads MNHEY; CDR2 reads SVGAGI. There are 14 residues in the CDR3. V dropped 6 bases and J dropped 3 bases, with 14 bases sitting between them. The CDR3, as DNA: TGTGCCAGCAGGAGACAGAGGGTCGACACTGAAGCTTTCTTT. Translation gives CASRRQRVDTEAFF.

The J gene is TRBJ2-7, the V gene TRBV27; 9 nucleotides line up with TRBD1. Per germline, CDR1 MNHEY and CDR2 SMNVEV (reference sequence). This CDR3 has 16 residues. With V trimmed by 3 bases and J by 1 base, 7 bases remained unmatched. The CDR3 bases are TGTGCCAGCAGTTTTGGGGCGGGACAGGGTTCCTACGAGCAGTACTTC. Amino acids: CASSFGAGQGSYEQYF.

There are many counts of this clonotype. The V call is TRBV5-1, the J call TRBJ1-5; D ambiguous. Between the trimmed V and J ends, which lost 0 bases and 5 bases, there was a span of 6 bases. The CDR3 runs 13 residues. Germline values: CDR1 SGHRS, CDR2 YFSETQ. CDR3 DNA: TGCGCCAGCAGCTTGGCCCCAGATCAGCCCCAGCATTTT. Encoded protein: CASSLAPDQPQHF.

This clonotype was found a few times. The chain recombines TRBV12-5 with TRBJ2-5; D may be TRBD2 (5 bases). Germline-derived CDR1 and CDR2 are LGHNT and FRNRAP. The CDR3 loop spans 14 amino acids. With 1 base removed from V and 4 bases from J, the gap between germline ends came to 10 bases. The CDR3 protein is CASGLAGEGETQYF. The DNA for the CDR3 is TGTGCTAGTGGTTTGGCCGGAGAGGGAGAGACCCAGTACTTC.

V and J are TRBV20-1 and TRBJ2-7; possible D gene TRBD2, 5 bases. The V end was cut by 2 bases, the J end by 0 bases, with 17 bases between. The CDR3 length is 16 residues. Germline CDR1 reads DFQATT; CDR2 reads SNEGSKA (reference sequence). The CDR3 is CSARTLRAGDSYEQYF. The CDR3 DNA reads as TGCAGTGCTAGAACATTGAGGGCCGGCGACTCCTACGAGCAGTACTTC.

This clonotype has ten or more counts. The V gene is TRBV6-1, the J gene TRBJ1-1, with D perhaps TRBD1 (6 bases). Per the germline V gene, CDR1 is MNHNS and CDR2 is SASEGT. V was trimmed by 0 bases and J by 9 bases, leaving 17 bases between them. The CDR3 is 15 amino acids. The CDR3, as DNA: TGTGCCAGCAGTGAAGCGGGTATAGGGCAGGGGCAAGCTTTCTTT. Amino acids: CASSEAGIGQGQAFF.

The rearrangement uses TRBV9 and TRBJ2-3; 7 bases are shared with TRBD2. CDR1 and CDR2 (germline): SGDLS, YYNGEE. Trimming cost V 2 bases and J 6 bases; bases outside gene matches: 0. The CDR3 loop spans 12 amino acids. The DNA for the CDR3 is TGTGCCAGCAGCGTGGGGGGGGATACGCAGTATTTT. Amino acids: CASSVGGDTQYF.

This sequence joins TRBV2 and TRBJ2-7; 7 nucleotides align to TRBD1. From germline, CDR1 is SNHLY and CDR2 FYNNEI. The CDR3 is 14 residues long. The V and J ends lost 6 bases and 3 bases, in that order; junction bases with no gene match: 8. The CDR3 here is CASSAGTVDYEQYF. Written as DNA, the CDR3 is TGTGCCAGCAGCGCCGGGACAGTAGACTACGAGCAGTACTTC. Supplemented by reference TRBV2 and TRBJ2-7, the full variable domain reads EPEVTQTPSHQVTQMGQEVILRCVPISNHLYFYWYRQILGQKVEFLVSFYNNEISEKSEIFDDQFSVERPDGSNFTLKIRSTKLEDSAMYFCASSAGTVDYEQYFGPGTRLTVT.